These 13 T cell receptor beta chains came from one sample sequenced in a study of blood T cells in healthy people across ages. Next came a second PCR, run for about 6 to 12 cycles, which used a sample-barcoded 5' primer along with a J-beta primer mix. TCRdb redid the calling of the 5' RACE reads with MiXCR, one entry per CDR3 protein. The sample yields roughly 410,000 distinct CDR3 sequences, about 55% seen once. Sample: blood. The receptors were gathered from a man aged 55 to 70 in good health.

This chain links TRBV13 with TRBJ2-4, with 7 bases lining up with TRBD1. The DNA end favors TRBJ2-7, so the J call may be wrong. The germline gives CDR1 PRHDT, CDR2 FYEKMQ (reference sequence). This CDR3 is built from 12 residues. The CDR3 reads CASSLSGGEQYF. CDR3 bases: TGTGCCAGCAGCTTGTCAGGGGGCGAGCAGTACTTC.

V and J are TRBV20-1 and TRBJ2-1; TRBD2 might be the D (5 bases). CDR1 is DFQATT and CDR2 is SNEGSKA in the germline V gene (reference sequence). Deletions cut 5 bases from V and 3 bases from J, with 17 bases between. The CDR3 consists of 15 residues. The CDR3 sequence: CSAGHRAAVYNEQFF. As DNA, the CDR3 is TGCAGTGCTGGGCACCGGGCAGCGGTCTACAATGAGCAGTTCTTC.

The V gene is TRBV7-9, the J gene TRBJ1-2; weak D call: TRBD1 (5 bases). The CDR3 is made up of 14 amino acids. Trimming shortened V by 1 base and J by 6 bases, and 12 bases separated the two germline ends. CDR1 is SEHNR and CDR2 is FQNEAQ in the germline V gene (reference sequence). This chain's CDR3 is CASSLEGQGDGYTF. In DNA form, the CDR3 reads TGTGCCAGCAGCTTAGAAGGTCAGGGCGATGGCTACACCTTC.

The V call is TRBV7-2, the J call TRBJ2-5; the D is unclear. V was trimmed by 1 base and J by 7 bases, leaving 10 bases between them. The CDR3 spans 13 residues. The germline gives CDR1 SGHTA, CDR2 FQGNSA. The CDR3 is CASSLVNQRTQYF. The CDR3 nucleotides are TGTGCCAGCAGCTTAGTTAACCAGCGGACCCAGTACTTC.

Only one count was recorded for this clonotype. J is TRBJ1-6 and V is TRBV3-1; maybe TRBD1 (5 bases). CDR1 and CDR2 from the germline V gene are LGHDT and YNNKEL (reference sequence). V gave up 5 bases and J gave up 10 bases, with 15 bases separating them. CDR3 length: 14 residues. The CDR3 protein is CASSDLGGESPLHF. The CDR3 nucleotides read TGTGCCAGCAGCGACCTTGGGGGAGAGTCACCCCTCCACTTT.

The V call is TRBV28, the J call TRBJ2-7; 7 bases are a match to TRBD2. This CDR3 region has 15 residues. With 2 bases clipped from V and 2 bases from J, the junction kept 6 bases outside the gene matches. The germline gives CDR1 MDHEN, CDR2 SYDVKM. The CDR3 DNA reads TGTGCCAGCAGTTTAAGGCGGGAGACCGCCTACGAGCAGTACTTC. It yields the protein CASSLRRETAYEQYF.

This clonotype showed up just once. The chain uses TRBV28 and TRBJ2-5, with D possibly matching TRBD2 (6 bases). The CDR3 is 18 amino acids. The germline gives CDR1 MDHEN, CDR2 SYDVKM. Trimming stripped 4 bases from V and 5 bases from J, with 26 bases between. The CDR3 loop reads CASSSFFAGRGVGETQYF. In DNA form, the CDR3 reads TGTGCCAGCAGTTCCTTCTTTGCCGGGAGAGGGGTGGGGGAGACCCAGTACTTC.

The chain links TRBV12-3 or TRBV12-4 to TRBJ2-1, with D perhaps being TRBD1 or TRBD2 (5 bases each). Trimming pared 6 bases from V and 7 bases from J, leaving 19 bases between. This CDR3 has 15 amino acids. CDR3 protein: CASSPLLRGGNEQFF. For the CDR3, the DNA is TGTGCCAGCAGCCCCCTTTTAAGGGGCGGGAATGAGCAGTTCTTC.

The rearrangement links TRBV29-1 to TRBJ2-7; D possibly corresponds to TRBD1 (6 bases). In germline, CDR1 is SQVTM, CDR2 ANQGSEA. This CDR3 contains 14 residues. Trimming left V 4 bases short and J 0 bases short, with 13 bases between. The CDR3 spells CSVGVGGSSYEQYF. CDR3 DNA sequence: TGCAGCGTTGGTGTTGGGGGCAGCTCCTACGAGCAGTACTTC.

The chain combines TRBV30 with TRBJ2-4, with unresolved D. The CDR3 has 11 amino acids. The V end was cut by 1 base, the J end by 12 bases, with 10 bases between. Germline V gene sequence: CDR1 GTSNPN, CDR2 SVGIG (reference sequence). CDR3 protein: CAWSGAQSQYF. CDR3 nucleotides: TGTGCCTGGAGTGGAGCACAGAGTCAGTACTTC.

In its sample, this clonotype was seen once. The chain joins TRBV29-1 to TRBJ1-1; a possible D gene is TRBD1 (5 bases). V lost 7 bases and J 5 bases, leaving 14 bases between the germline ends. This CDR3 has 12 residues. CDR1 and CDR2 (germline): SQVTM, ANQGSEA. The CDR3 bases are TGCAGCGCTGCCAGGGTTCTGACTGAAGCTTTCTTT. This encodes CSAARVLTEAFF.

The chain joins TRBV4-2 to TRBJ2-7, with a possible D match to TRBD2 (5 bases). Trimming pared 1 base from V and 9 bases from J, leaving 13 bases between. This CDR3 region has 13 residues. Germline V CDR1 and CDR2: LGHNA, YNFKEQ. CDR3 region: CASSQVGTGWQYF. CDR3 sequence (DNA): TGTGCCAGCAGCCAAGTTGGAACGGGATGGCAGTACTTC.

The CDR3 region has the DNA TGTGCCAGCACCAACCCGGAGGGTAGCAACGAGCAGTACTTC. It yields the protein CASTNPEGSNEQYF. The rearrangement joins TRBV7-9 to TRBJ2-5; D perhaps matches TRBD2 (6 bases). The closer fit of TRBJ2-7 to the DNA end suggests the J call may be wrong. The CDR3 is 14 residues long. CDR1 and CDR2 from the germline V gene are SEHNR and FQNEAQ (reference sequence).